This T cell receptor beta chain is drawn from a study of molecular identifiers for immune sequencing clone quantification. Per germline, CDR1 SEHNR and CDR2 FQNEAQ (reference sequence). V lost 5 bases to trimming and J lost 5 bases, with 15 bases between them. CDR3 length equals 14 residues. This clonotype was counted many times. TCRdb processed the PCR reads anew with MiXCR; each CDR3 protein has one entry. The data show roughly 630,000 distinct CDR3 sequences, with about 25% seen just once and 0.6% to 0.9% held by the top ten. This rearrangement joins TRBV7-9 to TRBJ2-5; D call uncertain. Sequencing was performed on naive CD8+ T cells from blood, with Jurkat cell RNA spiked in. Subset of the sample: FACS-sorted CD8+CD4-CCR7+CD45RA+ naive T cells. The clonotype was recovered from a human donor in good health. Some libraries in this study had Jurkat cell RNA spiked in. CDR3 sequence reads: CASSGWAKKETQYF. The CDR3 nucleotides read TGTGCCAGCAGCGGATGGGCCAAGAAGGAGACCCAGTACTTC.